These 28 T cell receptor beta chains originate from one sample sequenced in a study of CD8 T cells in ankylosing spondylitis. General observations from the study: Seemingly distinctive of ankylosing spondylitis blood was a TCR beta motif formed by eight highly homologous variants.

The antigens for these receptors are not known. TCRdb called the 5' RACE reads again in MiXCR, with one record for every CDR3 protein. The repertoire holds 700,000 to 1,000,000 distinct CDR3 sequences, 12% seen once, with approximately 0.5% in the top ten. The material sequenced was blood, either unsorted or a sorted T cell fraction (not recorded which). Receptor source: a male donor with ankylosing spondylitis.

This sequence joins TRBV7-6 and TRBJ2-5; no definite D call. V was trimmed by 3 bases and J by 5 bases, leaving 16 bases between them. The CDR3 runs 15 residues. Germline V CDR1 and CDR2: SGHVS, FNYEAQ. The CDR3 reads CASSLVPFLGETQYF. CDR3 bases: TGTGCCAGCAGCTTGGTTCCCTTTTTGGGGGAGACCCAGTACTTC.

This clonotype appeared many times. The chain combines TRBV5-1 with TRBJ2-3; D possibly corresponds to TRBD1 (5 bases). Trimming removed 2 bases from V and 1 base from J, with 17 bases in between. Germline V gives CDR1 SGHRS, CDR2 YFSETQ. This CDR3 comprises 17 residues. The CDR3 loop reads CASSFGPGPRGTDTQYF. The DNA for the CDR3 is TGCGCCAGCAGCTTTGGGCCAGGGCCTAGAGGCACAGATACGCAGTATTTT.

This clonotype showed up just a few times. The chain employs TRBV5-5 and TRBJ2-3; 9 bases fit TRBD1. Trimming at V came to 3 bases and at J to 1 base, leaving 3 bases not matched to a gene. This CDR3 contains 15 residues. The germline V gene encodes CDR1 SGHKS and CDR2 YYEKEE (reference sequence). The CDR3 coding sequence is TGTGCCAGCAGCTACGGGACAGGGCGCACAGATACGCAGTATTTT. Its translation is CASSYGTGRTDTQYF.

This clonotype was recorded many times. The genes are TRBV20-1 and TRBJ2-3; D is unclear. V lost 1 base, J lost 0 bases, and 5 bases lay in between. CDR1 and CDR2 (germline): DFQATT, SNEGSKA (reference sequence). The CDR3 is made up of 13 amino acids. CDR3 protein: CSARVPSTDTQYF. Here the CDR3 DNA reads TGCAGTGCTAGAGTCCCAAGCACAGATACGCAGTATTTT.

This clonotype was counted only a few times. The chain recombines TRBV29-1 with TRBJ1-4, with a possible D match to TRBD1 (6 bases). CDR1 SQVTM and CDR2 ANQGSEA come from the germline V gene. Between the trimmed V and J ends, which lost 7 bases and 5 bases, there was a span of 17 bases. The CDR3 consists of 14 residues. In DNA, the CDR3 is TGCAGCGCAACACCGGGACAAACAAATGAAAAACTGTTTTTT. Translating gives CSATPGQTNEKLFF.

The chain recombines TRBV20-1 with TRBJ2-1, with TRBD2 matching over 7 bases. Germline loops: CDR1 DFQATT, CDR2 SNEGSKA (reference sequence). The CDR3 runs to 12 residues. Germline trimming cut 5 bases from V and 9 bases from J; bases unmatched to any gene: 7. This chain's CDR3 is CSALLAAREQFF. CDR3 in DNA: TGCAGTGCTCTTCTAGCGGCGCGTGAGCAGTTCTTC.

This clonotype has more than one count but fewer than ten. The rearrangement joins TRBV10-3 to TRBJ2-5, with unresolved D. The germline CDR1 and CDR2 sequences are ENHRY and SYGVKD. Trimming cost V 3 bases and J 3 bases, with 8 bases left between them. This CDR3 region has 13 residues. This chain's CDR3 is CAISDRPKETQYF. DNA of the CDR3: TGTGCCATCAGTGACCGGCCGAAAGAGACCCAGTACTTC.

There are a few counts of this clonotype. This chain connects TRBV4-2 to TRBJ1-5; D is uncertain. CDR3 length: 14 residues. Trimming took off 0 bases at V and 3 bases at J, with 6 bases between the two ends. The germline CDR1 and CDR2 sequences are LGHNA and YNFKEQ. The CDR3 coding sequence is TGTGCCAGCAGCCAAGACAGTTTCAATCAGCCCCAGCATTTT. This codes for CASSQDSFNQPQHF.

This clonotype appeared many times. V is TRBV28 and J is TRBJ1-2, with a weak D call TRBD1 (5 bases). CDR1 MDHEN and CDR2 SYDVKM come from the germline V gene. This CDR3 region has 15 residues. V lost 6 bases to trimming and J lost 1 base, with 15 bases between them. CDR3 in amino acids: CASSSFGGLNYGYTF. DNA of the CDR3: TGTGCCAGCAGCTCCTTCGGGGGACTTAACTATGGCTACACCTTC.

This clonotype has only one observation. Here the CDR3 reads CSALRLAGGEQYF. The CDR3 DNA sequence: TGCAGTGCCCTGAGGCTAGCGGGAGGCGAGCAGTACTTC. This chain connects TRBV20-1 to TRBJ2-7, with 11 bases fitting TRBD2. J lost 6 bases, V lost 6 bases, and 7 bases had no gene match. CDR3 length equals 13 residues. Germline CDR1 DFQATT, CDR2 SNEGSKA (reference sequence).

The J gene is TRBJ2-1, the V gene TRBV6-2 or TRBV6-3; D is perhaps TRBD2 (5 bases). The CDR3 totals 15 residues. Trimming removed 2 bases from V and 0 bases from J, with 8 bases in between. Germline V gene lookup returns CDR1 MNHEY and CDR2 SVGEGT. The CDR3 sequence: CASSYPAGSYNEQFF. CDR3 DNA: TGTGCCAGCAGTTACCCCGCGGGCTCCTACAATGAGCAGTTCTTC.

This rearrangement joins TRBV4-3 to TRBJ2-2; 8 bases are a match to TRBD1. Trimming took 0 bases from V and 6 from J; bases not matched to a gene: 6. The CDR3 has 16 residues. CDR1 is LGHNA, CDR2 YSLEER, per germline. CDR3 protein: CASSQETGEEAGELFF. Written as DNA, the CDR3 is TGCGCCAGCAGCCAAGAGACAGGGGAAGAGGCCGGGGAGCTGTTTTTT.

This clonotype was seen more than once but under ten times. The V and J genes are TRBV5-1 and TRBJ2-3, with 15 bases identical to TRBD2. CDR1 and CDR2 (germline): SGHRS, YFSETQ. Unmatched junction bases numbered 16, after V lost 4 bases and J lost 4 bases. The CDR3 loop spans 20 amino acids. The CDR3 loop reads CASSQRPTGLAGGAADTQYF. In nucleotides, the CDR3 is TGCGCCAGCAGCCAAAGACCAACGGGACTAGCGGGGGGCGCCGCAGATACGCAGTATTTT.

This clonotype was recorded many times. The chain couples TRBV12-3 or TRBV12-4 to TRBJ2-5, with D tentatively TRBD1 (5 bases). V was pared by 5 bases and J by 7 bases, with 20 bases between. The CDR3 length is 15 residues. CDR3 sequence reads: CASSLQGFPRGTQYF. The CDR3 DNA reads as TGTGCCAGCAGTCTCCAGGGTTTTCCTAGGGGGACCCAGTACTTC.

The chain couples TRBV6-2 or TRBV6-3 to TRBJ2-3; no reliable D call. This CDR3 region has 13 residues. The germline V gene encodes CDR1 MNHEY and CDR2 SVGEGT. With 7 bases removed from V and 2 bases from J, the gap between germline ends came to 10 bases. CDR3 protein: CASTRSSTDTQYF. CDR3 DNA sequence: TGTGCCAGCACCCGCAGTTCCACAGATACGCAGTATTTT.

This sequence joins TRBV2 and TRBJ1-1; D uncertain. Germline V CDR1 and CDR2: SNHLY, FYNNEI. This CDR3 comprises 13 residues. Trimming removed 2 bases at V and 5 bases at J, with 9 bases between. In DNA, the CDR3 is TGTGCCAGCAGTGAATTTGCGGGGACTGAAGCTTTCTTT. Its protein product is CASSEFAGTEAFF.

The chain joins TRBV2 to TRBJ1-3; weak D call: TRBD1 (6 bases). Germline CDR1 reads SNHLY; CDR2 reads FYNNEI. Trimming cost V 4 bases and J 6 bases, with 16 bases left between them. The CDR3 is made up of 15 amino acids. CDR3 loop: CASSAQGMKENTIYF. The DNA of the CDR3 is TGTGCCAGCAGTGCTCAGGGGATGAAGGAAAACACCATATATTTT.

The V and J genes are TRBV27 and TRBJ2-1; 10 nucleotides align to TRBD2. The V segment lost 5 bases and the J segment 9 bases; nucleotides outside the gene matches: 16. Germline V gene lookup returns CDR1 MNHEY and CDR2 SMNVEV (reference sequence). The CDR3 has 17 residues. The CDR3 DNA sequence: TGTGCCAGCAGTCTCTCGGCCCCGGGACTAGCGAATAGTGAGCAGTTCTTC. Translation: CASSLSAPGLANSEQFF.

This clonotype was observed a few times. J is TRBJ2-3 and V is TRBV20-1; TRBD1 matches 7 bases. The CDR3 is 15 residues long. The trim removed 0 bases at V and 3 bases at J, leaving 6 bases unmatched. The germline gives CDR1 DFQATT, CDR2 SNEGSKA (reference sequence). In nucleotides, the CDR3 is TGCAGTGCTAGAGATCTAGGGACAGTAACAGATACGCAGTATTTT. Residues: CSARDLGTVTDTQYF.

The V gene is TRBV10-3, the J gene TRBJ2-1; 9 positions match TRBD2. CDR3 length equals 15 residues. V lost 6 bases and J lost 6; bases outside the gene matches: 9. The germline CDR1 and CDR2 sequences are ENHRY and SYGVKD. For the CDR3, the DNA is TGTGCCATCAGCCCCGTGGTAGCGGGAGCCAATGAGCAGTTCTTC. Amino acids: CAISPVVAGANEQFF.

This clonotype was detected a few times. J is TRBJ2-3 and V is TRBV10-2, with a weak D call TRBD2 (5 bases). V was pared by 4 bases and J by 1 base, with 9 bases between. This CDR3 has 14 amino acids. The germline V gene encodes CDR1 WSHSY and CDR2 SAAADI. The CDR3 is CASSVARGTDTQYF. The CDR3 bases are TGCGCCAGCAGTGTAGCGCGAGGCACAGATACGCAGTATTTT.

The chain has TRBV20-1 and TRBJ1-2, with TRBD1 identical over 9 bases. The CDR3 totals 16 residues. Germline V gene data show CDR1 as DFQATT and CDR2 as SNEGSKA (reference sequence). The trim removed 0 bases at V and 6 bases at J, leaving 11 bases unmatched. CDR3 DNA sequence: TGCAGTGCTAGAGACCGGGACAGGGTCTATTTGAATGGCTACACCTTC. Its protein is CSARDRDRVYLNGYTF.

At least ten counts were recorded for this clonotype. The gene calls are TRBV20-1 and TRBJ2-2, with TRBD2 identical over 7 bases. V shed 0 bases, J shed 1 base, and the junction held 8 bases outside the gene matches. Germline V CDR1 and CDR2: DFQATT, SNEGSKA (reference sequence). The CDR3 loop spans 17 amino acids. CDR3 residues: CSARDRASSGNTGELFF. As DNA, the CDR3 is TGCAGTGCTAGAGATCGGGCGTCTAGCGGGAACACCGGGGAGCTGTTTTTT.

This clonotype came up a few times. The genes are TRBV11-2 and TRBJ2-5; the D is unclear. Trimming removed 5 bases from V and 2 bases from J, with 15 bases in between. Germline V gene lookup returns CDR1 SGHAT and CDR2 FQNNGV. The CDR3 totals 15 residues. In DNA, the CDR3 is TGTGCCAGCAGCCCTCGTAACGGGCTACAAGAGACCCAGTACTTC. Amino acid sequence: CASSPRNGLQETQYF.

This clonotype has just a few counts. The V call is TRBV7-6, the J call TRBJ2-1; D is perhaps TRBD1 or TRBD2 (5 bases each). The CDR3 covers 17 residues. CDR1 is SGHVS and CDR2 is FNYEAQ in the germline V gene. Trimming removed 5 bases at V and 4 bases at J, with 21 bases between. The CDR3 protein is CASSPGAGTPMYNEQFF. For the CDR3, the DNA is TGTGCCAGCAGCCCTGGGGCCGGGACGCCAATGTACAATGAGCAGTTCTTC. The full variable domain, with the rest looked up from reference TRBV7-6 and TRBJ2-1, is GAGVSQSPRYKVTKRGQDVALRCDPISGHVSLYWYRQALGQGPEFLTYFNYEAQQDKSGLPNDRFSAERPEGSISTLTIQRTEQRDSAMYRCASSPGAGTPMYNEQFFGPGTRLTVL.

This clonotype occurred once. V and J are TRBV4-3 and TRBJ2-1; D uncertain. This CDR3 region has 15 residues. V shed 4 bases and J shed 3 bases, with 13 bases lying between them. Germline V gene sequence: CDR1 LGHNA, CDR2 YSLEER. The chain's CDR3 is CASSPPGPLYNEQFF. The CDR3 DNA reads TGCGCCAGCAGCCCCCCGGGCCCCCTCTACAATGAGCAGTTCTTC.

This chain's CDR3 is CASSPVEGTEAFF. In DNA, the CDR3 is TGTGCCAGCTCCCCAGTGGAAGGGACTGAAGCTTTCTTT. This chain connects TRBV18 to TRBJ1-1; no firm D call. V was shortened by 6 bases and J by 5 bases, with 13 bases between the two germline ends. The germline gives CDR1 KGHSH, CDR2 LQKENI. The CDR3 runs to 13 residues.

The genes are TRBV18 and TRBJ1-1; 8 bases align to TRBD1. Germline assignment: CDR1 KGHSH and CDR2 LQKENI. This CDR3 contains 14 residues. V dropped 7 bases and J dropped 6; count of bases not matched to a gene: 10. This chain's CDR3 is CASYSDRADPEAFF. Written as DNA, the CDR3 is TGTGCCAGCTACTCGGACAGGGCGGATCCTGAAGCTTTCTTT.